This T cell receptor beta chain was identified during a study of CD8+ T cells in alopecia areata. Overall study: Grafting placed skin from approximately 6-12-month-old C3H/HeJ donors with spontaneous alopecia onto approximately 7-10-week-old female C3H/HeJ mice.

V lost 5 bases to trimming and J lost 2 bases, with 7 bases between them. This CDR3 is 14 amino acids long. Germline loops: CDR1 NSQYPW, CDR2 LRSPGD (reference sequence). Once RNA had been extracted, it was reverse transcribed into cDNA to act as the sequencing template. Measured with immunoSEQ multiplex PCR; TCRdb has only the in-frame clones, and not every one. The sample was found to contain approximately 110,000 clones, and every one recurs. This clone turned up a few times. At residue 11, TCRdb's protein is not the same as the translated DNA, so the protein here was read from the DNA. Gene and germline names: mouse. The read terminates 3 residues before the CDR3 end, so the remaining end is supplied by the germline J gene.

Sequenced material: lesional skin. This clonotype originated in a C3H/HeJ mouse with alopecia areata. MHC haplotype of the mouse line: H2-k. The chain uses TRBV1 and TRBJ1-6, with D possibly matching TRBD1 (5 bases). TRBJ1-6 is sorted into the ORF group, with uncertain function. The sequenced part of the CDR3 DNA is TGCACCTGCAGTCAGGGAGCCTATAATTCGCCC. Translating gives CTCSQGAYNSP. The full CDR3 is CTCSQGAYNSPLYF.